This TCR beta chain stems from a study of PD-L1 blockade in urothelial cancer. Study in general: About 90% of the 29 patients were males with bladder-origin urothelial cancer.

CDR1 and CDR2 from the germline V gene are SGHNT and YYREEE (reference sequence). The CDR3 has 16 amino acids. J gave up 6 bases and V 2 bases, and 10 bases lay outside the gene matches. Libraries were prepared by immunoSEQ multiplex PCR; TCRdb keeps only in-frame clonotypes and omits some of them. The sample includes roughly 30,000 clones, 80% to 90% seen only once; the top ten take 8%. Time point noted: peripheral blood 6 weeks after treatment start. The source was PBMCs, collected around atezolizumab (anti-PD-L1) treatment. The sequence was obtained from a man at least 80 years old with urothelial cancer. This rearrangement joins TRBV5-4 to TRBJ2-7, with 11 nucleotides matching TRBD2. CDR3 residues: CASSLGLAGGPVEQYF. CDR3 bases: TGTGCCAGCAGCTTAGGGTTAGCGGGAGGGCCGGTCGAGCAGTACTTC.